This T cell receptor beta chain was retrieved from a study of T cell clones after liver transplantation. Looking at the study overall: A pre-transplant mixed lymphocyte reaction with TCRbeta sequencing defined graft-donor-reactive clones followed in post-transplant blood. HCV positivity affected three of eight recipients; the rest lacked autoimmune or viral indications.

The germline gives CDR1 SGHNT, CDR2 YYREEE (reference sequence). Trimming took 0 bases from V and 2 from J; bases not matched to a gene: 1. The CDR3 is made up of 14 amino acids. Method: immunoSEQ multiplex PCR; TCRdb's copy keeps in-frame clones and lacks some. The table shows roughly 80,000 clones, with over 80% occurring only once. This clone was counted a single time. The genes are TRBV5-4 and TRBJ2-5; 7 nucleotides agree with TRBD1. The sequencing here drew on CD4+ T cells from blood, taken around 45 months after liver transplant. The receptor was isolated from a human patient who received a liver transplant. Some T cells may be transferred from the graft donor. CDR3 sequence: CASSLVQGQETQYF. The CDR3 coding sequence is TGTGCCAGCAGCTTGGTACAGGGGCAAGAGACCCAGTACTTC. Complete variable domain (other parts from reference TRBV5-4 and TRBJ2-5): ETGVTQSPTHLIKTRGQQVTLRCSSQSGHNTVSWYQQALGQGPQFIFQYYREEENGRGNFPPRFSGLQFPNYSSELNVNALELDDSALYLCASSLVQGQETQYFGPGTRLLVL.